A single sample gave rise to the 20 T cell receptor beta chains below, sequenced in a study of blood T cell repertoires in COVID-19. Some clones are missing from TCRdb's copy, which holds only in-frame ones; the method was immunoSEQ multiplex PCR. The sample has 250,000 to 300,000 clones; 70% to 90% are singletons. The specimen sequenced was peripheral blood. Receptors were obtained from a woman in her twenties or thirties with COVID-19, enrolled during active disease.

J is TRBJ2-5 and V is TRBV15; D is undetermined. Between the trimmed V and J ends, which lost 1 base and 1 base, there was a span of 4 bases. CDR1 is LNHNV and CDR2 is YYDKDF in the germline V gene (reference sequence). The CDR3 spans 13 residues. The CDR3 loop reads CATSRGLQETQYF. In DNA, the CDR3 is TGTGCCACCAGCAGAGGGCTCCAAGAGACCCAGTACTTC.

V and J are TRBV7-6 and TRBJ1-6; D may be TRBD1 (5 bases). This CDR3 has 15 amino acids. V shed 6 bases and J shed 10 bases, with 19 bases lying between them. The germline CDR1 and CDR2 sequences are SGHVS and FNYEAQ. The CDR3 here is CASSPGRTRGSPLHF. The CDR3 DNA reads TGTGCCAGCAGTCCCGGACGGACGCGGGGCTCACCCCTCCACTTT.

J is TRBJ1-3 and V is TRBV14; 10 nucleotides agree with TRBD1. The germline gives CDR1 SGHDN, CDR2 FVKESK. V lost 4 bases and J lost 0; bases outside the gene matches: 9. The CDR3 loop spans 18 amino acids. CDR3 bases: TGTGCCAGCAGCCGGACAGGGGGGTTCTCCTCCTCTGGAAACACCATATATTTT. Encoded protein: CASSRTGGFSSSGNTIYF.

This clone has just a few counts. This chain uses TRBV3-1 (or the pseudogene TRBV3-2) with TRBJ1-5, with a tentative D call TRBD1 (6 bases). This CDR3 region has 15 residues. Trimming left V 0 bases short and J 7 bases short, with 13 bases between. CDR1 and CDR2 from the germline V gene are LGHDT and YNNKEL (reference sequence). DNA of the CDR3: TGTGCCAGCAGCCAAGATATCGGGGGGCAACAGCCCCAGCATTTT. This gives the protein CASSQDIGGQQPQHF.

This chain links TRBV11-2 with TRBJ1-1; D is perhaps TRBD1 (5 bases). Trimming removed 1 base from V and 6 bases from J, with 9 bases in between. CDR1 is SGHAT, CDR2 FQNNGV, per germline. The CDR3 length is 13 residues. The CDR3 DNA sequence: TGTGCCAGCAGCTTAGCCGGGGGGGCTGAAGCTTTCTTT. Protein product: CASSLAGGAEAFF.

The chain links TRBV5-1 to TRBJ2-1, with 8 bases aligning to TRBD2. The CDR3 has 17 amino acids. With V trimmed by 0 bases and J by 10 bases, 15 bases remained unmatched. Per the germline V gene, CDR1 is SGHRS and CDR2 is YFSETQ. The CDR3 loop reads CASSLGFFTSGIEEQFF. The CDR3 nucleotides are TGCGCCAGCAGCTTGGGATTTTTCACTAGCGGTATAGAAGAGCAGTTCTTC.

This clone appeared a few times. The CDR3 sequence: CASSSNRQGTSQPQHF. The CDR3 nucleotides read TGTGCCAGCAGCTCCAACCGACAGGGGACGAGTCAGCCCCAGCATTTT. The chain recombines TRBV7-9 with TRBJ1-5; 8 bases line up with TRBD1. The CDR3 sequence is 16 residues long. CDR1 is SEHNR and CDR2 is FQNEAQ in the germline V gene (reference sequence). Losses at the gene ends were 4 bases for V and 6 bases for J; bases not matched to a gene: 11.

V gene TRBV4-1 combines with J gene TRBJ1-2, with TRBD1 matching 7 bases. Germline V gene sequence: CDR1 MGHRA, CDR2 YSYEKL. J gave up 2 bases and V 4 bases, and 13 bases lay outside the gene matches. The CDR3 sequence is 17 residues long. The CDR3 here is CASSRDLRGQPNYGYTF. In DNA, the CDR3 is TGCGCCAGCAGCCGCGACTTACGGGGACAGCCCAACTATGGCTACACCTTC.

The chain employs TRBV9 and TRBJ2-3; unclear D gene. Trimming shortened V by 7 bases and J by 0 bases, and 12 bases separated the two germline ends. Germline assignment: CDR1 SGDLS and CDR2 YYNGEE. This CDR3 is 14 amino acids long. The CDR3 loop reads CASGRLTSTDTQYF. CDR3 sequence (DNA): TGTGCCAGCGGCCGTTTGACAAGCACAGATACGCAGTATTTT.

The V gene is TRBV5-6, the J gene TRBJ2-7; the D gene is possibly TRBD1 (6 bases). Looked up from germline, CDR1 is SGHDT and CDR2 is YYEEEE. The V and J ends lost 4 bases and 2 bases respectively, with 28 bases between them. The CDR3 contains 19 residues. The CDR3 is CASSQTPPTHTGLPYEQYF. CDR3 in DNA: TGTGCCAGCAGCCAAACACCCCCCACACATACAGGGCTCCCCTACGAGCAGTACTTC. Combining the CDR3 with reference TRBV5-6 and TRBJ2-7 gives the whole variable domain DAGVTQSPTHLIKTRGQQVTLRCSPKSGHDTVSWYQQALGQGPQFIFQYYEEEERQRGNFPDRFSGHQFPNYSSELNVNALLLGDSALYLCASSQTPPTHTGLPYEQYFGPGTRLTVT.

The chain has TRBV6-5 and TRBJ2-2; no firm D call. This CDR3 region has 13 residues. Germline CDR1 is MNHEY and CDR2 is SVGAGI. Trimming removed 5 bases from V and 6 bases from J, with 10 bases in between. The CDR3 sequence: CASSKSVSGELFF. The CDR3 coding sequence is TGTGCCAGCAGTAAGTCAGTCTCCGGGGAGCTGTTTTTT.

The DNA for the CDR3 is TGTGCCAGCAGCGGGCCCCCAGCGGGGGGCGGGTACGAGCAGTACTTC. Translating gives CASSGPPAGGGYEQYF. The genes are TRBV5-5 and TRBJ2-7; 9 bases are shared with TRBD2. Germline loops: CDR1 SGHKS, CDR2 YYEKEE (reference sequence). The CDR3 consists of 16 residues. V trimming: 4 bases; J trimming: 4 bases; junction bases outside the gene matches: 12.

CDR3 amino acids: CASSPNNPTTVFYGYTF. The CDR3 DNA sequence: TGTGCCAGCAGCCCGAACAACCCTACGACAGTGTTCTATGGCTACACCTTC. The V gene is TRBV7-9, the J gene TRBJ1-2; D is perhaps TRBD1 (5 bases). CDR1 and CDR2 from the germline V gene are SEHNR and FQNEAQ (reference sequence). Trimming removed 5 bases from V and 4 bases from J, with 23 bases in between. This CDR3 region has 17 residues.

V and J are TRBV11-2 and TRBJ2-3, with 7 bases that match TRBD1. The germline CDR1 and CDR2 sequences are SGHAT and FQNNGV. The V and J ends lost 7 bases and 2 bases, in that order; junction bases with no gene match: 15. The CDR3 is 17 amino acids. The CDR3 region has the DNA TGTGCCAGCATCAGACAGGGAGCAGAGGTAGTCACAGATACGCAGTATTTT. Its protein is CASIRQGAEVVTDTQYF.

The chain combines TRBV3-1 (or the pseudogene TRBV3-2) with TRBJ1-2; D perhaps matches TRBD1 (5 bases). V lost 8 bases and J lost 7, with 14 bases in between. In germline, CDR1 is LGHDT, CDR2 YNNKEL (reference sequence). The CDR3 sequence is 12 residues long. The CDR3 region has the DNA TGTGCCAGCGGCGCCGGGGGGGGTGGCTACACCTTC. Encoded protein: CASGAGGGGYTF.

This rearrangement joins TRBV6-1 to TRBJ2-7; D perhaps matches TRBD1 (5 bases). Germline V gives CDR1 MNHNS, CDR2 SASEGT. Deletions cut 2 bases from V and 8 bases from J, with 22 bases between. The CDR3 contains 16 residues. In DNA, the CDR3 is TGTGCCAGCAGTGAAAATTTGGGGCTGGAATTCCTACAGCAGTACTTC. The encoded protein is CASSENLGLEFLQQYF.

The count of this clone is one. CDR3 nucleotides: TGCAGCGTTCGAGGGCTCAGTAACACTGAAGCTTTCTTT. Its protein is CSVRGLSNTEAFF. This chain joins TRBV29-1 and TRBJ1-1; D is undetermined. Trimming shortened V by 5 bases and J by 2 bases, and 12 bases separated the two germline ends. Germline CDR1 and CDR2: SQVTM and ANQGSEA. The CDR3 is made up of 13 amino acids.

V is TRBV24-1 and J is TRBJ2-5, with 9 bases fitting TRBD1. This CDR3 has 16 amino acids. CDR1 and CDR2 from the germline V gene are KGHDR and SFDVKD. V was clipped by 4 bases and J by 5 bases; unmatched bases: 10. For the CDR3, the DNA is TGTGCCACCAGTGAGTGGACAGGGGCGGGCTGGGAGACCCAGTACTTC. Its translation: CATSEWTGAGWETQYF.

The rearrangement joins TRBV5-1 to TRBJ2-3; no reliable D call. Looked up from germline, CDR1 is SGHRS and CDR2 is YFSETQ. This CDR3 comprises 14 residues. Between the trimmed V and J ends, which lost 1 base and 1 base, there was a span of 7 bases. The CDR3: CASSLTEGTDTQYF. The CDR3 coding sequence is TGCGCCAGCAGCTTGACTGAAGGCACAGATACGCAGTATTTT.

This clone was seen a single time. The chain recombines TRBV10-2 with TRBJ2-3; 11 nucleotides agree with TRBD2. In germline, CDR1 is WSHSY, CDR2 SAAADI. CDR3 length: 13 amino acids. V gave up 8 bases and J gave up 15 bases; unmatched junction bases: 13. CDR3 DNA: TGCGCCAGCGGGGGGCTAGCGGGGGGAAGGGGTTATTTT. Translating gives CASGGLAGGRGYF.